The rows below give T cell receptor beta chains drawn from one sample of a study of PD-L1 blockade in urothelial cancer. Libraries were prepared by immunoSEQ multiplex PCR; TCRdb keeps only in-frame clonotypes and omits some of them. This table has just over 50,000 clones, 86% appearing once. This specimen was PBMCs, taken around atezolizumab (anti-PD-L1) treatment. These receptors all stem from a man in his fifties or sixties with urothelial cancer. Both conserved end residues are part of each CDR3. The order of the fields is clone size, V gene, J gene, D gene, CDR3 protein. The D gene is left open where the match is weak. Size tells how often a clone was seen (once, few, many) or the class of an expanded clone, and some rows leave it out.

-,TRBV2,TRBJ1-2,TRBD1,CASSDRGQNYGYTF
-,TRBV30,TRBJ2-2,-,CAWKQLATSGELFF
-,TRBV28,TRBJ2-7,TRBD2,CASSVLAGAYEQYF
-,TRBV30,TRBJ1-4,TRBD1,CAWSAGGKLFF
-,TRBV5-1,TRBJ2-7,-,CASSLDRSYEQYF
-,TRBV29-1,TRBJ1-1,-,CSARPSSKTEAFF
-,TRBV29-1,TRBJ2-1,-,CSVEERADNEQFF
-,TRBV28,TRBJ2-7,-,CASSLGGGASYEQYF
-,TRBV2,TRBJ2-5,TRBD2,CASSELRGSQETQYF
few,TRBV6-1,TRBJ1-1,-,CASSEAQGNEAFF
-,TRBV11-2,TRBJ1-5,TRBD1,CASSFGGGGNQPQHF
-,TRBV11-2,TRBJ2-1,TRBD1,CASSLATPGQGVYNEQFF
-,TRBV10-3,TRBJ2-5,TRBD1,CAISPSGGQGLQETQYF
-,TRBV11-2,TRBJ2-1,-,CASSKRWTYNEQFF
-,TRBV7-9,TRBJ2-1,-,CASIDARISGLGDEQFF
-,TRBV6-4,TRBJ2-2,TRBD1,CASSQGVTGELFF
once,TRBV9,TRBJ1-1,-,CASSVAPTGKTEAFF
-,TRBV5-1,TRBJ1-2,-,CASSPRVPDYGYTF
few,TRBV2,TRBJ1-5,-,CASKTDGGANQPQHF
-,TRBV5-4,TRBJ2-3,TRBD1,CASSALTGDTQYF
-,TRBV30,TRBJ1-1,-,CAWRKGAYTEAFF
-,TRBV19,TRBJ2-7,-,CASSLRLEGYEQYF
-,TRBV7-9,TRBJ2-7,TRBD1,CASSLGDSYFHLAYYEQYF
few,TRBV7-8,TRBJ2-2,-,CASSLVPHSELFF
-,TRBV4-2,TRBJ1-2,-,CASSQDRYYGYTF
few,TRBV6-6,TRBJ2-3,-,CAVQQVVTDTQYF
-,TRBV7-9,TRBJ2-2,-,CASSLGTANTGELFF
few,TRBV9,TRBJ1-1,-,CASSSRYNTEAFF
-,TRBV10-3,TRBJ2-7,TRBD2,CAISDTSDYEQYF
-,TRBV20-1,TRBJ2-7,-,CSATSEYEQYF
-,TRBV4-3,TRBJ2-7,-,CASSQDPSSYEQYF
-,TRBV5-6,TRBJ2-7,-,CASSSRQRVVYEQYF
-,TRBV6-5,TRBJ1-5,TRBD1,CASRPPGGAGQPQHF
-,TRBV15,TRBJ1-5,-,CATSSRTTGQPQHF
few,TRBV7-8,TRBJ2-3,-,CASSPFEGESLTQYF
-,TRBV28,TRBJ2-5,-,CASSSPVRQETQYF
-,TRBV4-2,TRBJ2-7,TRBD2,CASSQEASGSAYEQYF
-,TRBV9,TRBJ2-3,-,CASSVVGGPYTDTQYF
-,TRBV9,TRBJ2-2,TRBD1,CASSTGTAITGELFF
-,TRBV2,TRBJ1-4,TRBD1,CASRNGQANNEKLFF